The rows below give T cell receptor beta chains drawn from one sample of a study of vaccination and CD4 T cells after COVID-19. MiXCR, applied by TCRdb to the PCR reads, yields one record per CDR3 protein. The table records approximately 11,000 distinct CDR3 sequences, under 45% of them present only once. These receptors' targets are unknown. Sequencing input: CD4+ T cells from blood, cultured in vitro. These TCRs come from a human donor in good health. CDR3s include the opening cysteine and the closing phenylalanine or tryptophan. Each record gives: clone size, J gene, V gene, D gene, CDR3 protein, CDR3 DNA. A D gene is named only where the DNA matches it firmly. A row's size may be missing; if present it is once, few, many or a size class.

size: few; J: TRBJ1-1; V: TRBV28; D: -; CDR3: CASSSRDGWGNTEAFF; DNA: TGTGCCAGCAGTTCACGGGACGGGTGGGGGAACACTGAAGCTTTCTTT
size: -; J: TRBJ1-5; V: TRBV15; D: -; CDR3: CATSRLDQPQHF; DNA: TGTGCCACCAGCAGACTCGATCAGCCCCAGCATTTT
size: -; J: TRBJ2-7; V: TRBV20-1; D: TRBD1; CDR3: CSARGQGSRDEQYF; DNA: TGCAGTGCTAGGGGACAGGGGTCTCGGGACGAGCAGTACTTC
size: -; J: TRBJ2-5; V: TRBV7-8; D: TRBD1; CDR3: CASSLAGTGLGKTQYF; DNA: TGTGCCAGCAGCTTAGCCGGGACAGGGCTGGGAAAGACCCAGTACTTC
size: -; J: TRBJ1-6; V: TRBV28; D: -; CDR3: CASRGSGNSPLHF; DNA: TGTGCCAGCAGGGGTAGTGGTAATTCACCCCTCCACTTT
size: -; J: TRBJ2-1; V: TRBV24-1; D: -; CDR3: CATSDLKGGLPYEQFF; DNA: TGTGCCACCAGTGATTTGAAAGGGGGACTCCCGTATGAGCAGTTCTTC
size: once; J: TRBJ2-1; V: TRBV5-1; D: TRBD2; CDR3: CASSLATSGRYNEQFF; DNA: TGCGCCAGCAGCTTGGCCACTAGCGGGAGGTACAATGAGCAGTTCTTC
size: -; J: TRBJ2-1; V: TRBV7-3; D: TRBD1; CDR3: CASSQRTGWDNEQFF; DNA: TGTGCCAGCAGCCAGAGGACAGGCTGGGACAATGAGCAGTTCTTC
size: -; J: TRBJ2-7; V: TRBV14; D: TRBD1; CDR3: CATHRDRVSYEQYF; DNA: TGTGCCACCCACCGGGACAGGGTCTCCTACGAGCAGTACTTC
size: -; J: TRBJ2-7; V: TRBV20-1; D: TRBD2; CDR3: CSARKTSVTGEQYF; DNA: TGCAGTGCTAGAAAGACTAGCGTTACCGGCGAGCAGTACTTC
size: -; J: TRBJ2-3; V: TRBV2; D: TRBD1; CDR3: CASSADRGTDTQYF; DNA: TGTGCCAGCAGTGCGGACAGGGGCACAGATACGCAGTATTTT
size: -; J: TRBJ2-2; V: TRBV6-1; D: TRBD2; CDR3: CASSPRWGGTGELFF; DNA: TGTGCCAGCAGTCCTAGGTGGGGGGGCACCGGGGAGCTGTTTTTT
size: -; J: TRBJ2-1; V: TRBV7-2; D: -; CDR3: CASSPGRREQFF; DNA: TGTGCCAGCAGCCCCGGGCGTCGGGAGCAGTTCTTC
size: few; J: TRBJ1-2; V: TRBV6-2/TRBV6-3; D: -; CDR3: CASSYAGRLYYGYTF; DNA: TGTGCCAGCAGTTATGCCGGACGTCTTTACTATGGCTACACCTTC
size: -; J: TRBJ1-5; V: TRBV2; D: TRBD1; CDR3: CASRSHRGRGNQPQHF; DNA: TGTGCCAGCAGGAGCCACAGGGGGCGAGGGAATCAGCCCCAGCATTTT
size: few; J: TRBJ2-1; V: TRBV20-1; D: TRBD1; CDR3: CGGGDRVAYEQFF; DNA: TGCGGGGGCGGGGACAGGGTTGCATATGAGCAGTTCTTC
size: -; J: TRBJ2-7; V: TRBV6-5; D: TRBD1; CDR3: CASSYYVGQAYEQYF; DNA: TGTGCCAGCAGTTACTATGTGGGACAGGCCTACGAGCAGTACTTC
size: -; J: TRBJ2-7; V: TRBV20-1; D: TRBD1; CDR3: CSAITGTGAYEQYF; DNA: TGCAGTGCTATTACCGGGACAGGGGCCTACGAGCAGTACTTC
size: few; J: TRBJ1-1; V: TRBV20-1; D: -; CDR3: CSARVGSTEAFF; DNA: TGCAGTGCTAGGGTTGGAAGTACTGAAGCTTTCTTT
size: few; J: TRBJ2-2; V: TRBV20-1; D: TRBD2; CDR3: CSAFSGRVTGELFF; DNA: TGCAGTGCTTTTAGCGGGAGGGTCACCGGGGAGCTGTTTTTT
size: few; J: TRBJ2-7; V: TRBV7-3; D: -; CDR3: CASSLTAGTGSYEQYF; DNA: TGTGCCAGCAGCTTAACGGCCGGGACTGGCTCCTACGAGCAGTACTTC
size: -; J: TRBJ2-6; V: TRBV20-1; D: -; CDR3: CSASVGAAGANVLTF; DNA: TGCAGTGCTAGTGTAGGGGCCGCTGGGGCCAACGTCCTGACTTTC
size: -; J: TRBJ2-5; V: TRBV6-5; D: -; CDR3: CASSYGGEETQYF; DNA: TGTGCCAGCAGTTACGGAGGGGAAGAGACCCAGTACTTC